This TCR beta chain is from a study of CD8 T cells in ankylosing spondylitis (dated by TCRdb to about 2017). With respect to the entire study: T cell receptor beta repertoires were profiled in healthy donors and ankylosing spondylitis patients so that disease-linked TCR variants could be found. The full study cohort was made up of 25 to 30 ankylosing spondylitis patients and 95 to 130 healthy donors. Peripheral blood was sampled, and synovial fluid was additionally collected from ankylosing spondylitis patients. Results the study describes overall, beyond this receptor: The disease-linked clones were reported as significantly enriched in matched synovial fluid samples from ankylosing spondylitis patients. Blood from ankylosing spondylitis patients appeared to be characterized by a TCR beta motif made up of several highly homologous amino acid variants. In peripheral blood, the disease-linked clones were found at relatively low frequencies and had a CD8+ phenotype. Some of the motif variants had been reported before in the synovial fluid and blood of reactive arthritis patients, a finding that suggests common disease-initiation mechanisms.

The CDR3 measures 14 amino acids from cysteine to phenylalanine. Only the CDR3 portion is preserved as DNA: 42 bases, with reading frame beginning at the first base. The CDR1 and CDR2 encoded by the germline V gene are MGHDK and SYGVNS. Relative to germline, V is 6 bases shorter and J is 4 bases shorter, with 14 bases between their ends. This clonotype was detected ten times or more. Its antigen is unknown. Base quality data are lacking; no much larger clone is found one base away. The listed sequencing device is Illumina HiSeq 2500. TCR beta libraries were prepared by quantitative 5'-RACE with molecular barcodes. As for the authors' bioinformatics: Disease-linked TCR variants were identified with a new computational method built on a probabilistic model of VDJ rearrangement. Using fastp trimming at Q25 and MiXCR clonotype assembly, TCRdb reanalyzed the public sequencing data and kept in-frame beta chains. Under each unique CDR3 protein, matching rows form one entry showing the most common genes and DNA. The V and J calls here are based on TCRdb, not the publication. In this sample the table shows 100,000 to 150,000 distinct CDR3 sequences, about a tenth of which occur a single time. 3% to 4% of the sample belongs to the ten largest clones.

Rearrangement joined TRBV25-1 to TRBJ2-3; TRBD1 might be the D gene, on 5 matching bases. The sequence derives from a male donor with ankylosing spondylitis or in good health (not recorded which). Source material: blood, either unsorted or a sorted T cell fraction (not recorded which). CDR3 region: CASRGLESADTQYF. The DNA sequence is given as TGTGCCAGCAGGGGGCTGGAGAGCGCAGATACGCAGTATTTT.